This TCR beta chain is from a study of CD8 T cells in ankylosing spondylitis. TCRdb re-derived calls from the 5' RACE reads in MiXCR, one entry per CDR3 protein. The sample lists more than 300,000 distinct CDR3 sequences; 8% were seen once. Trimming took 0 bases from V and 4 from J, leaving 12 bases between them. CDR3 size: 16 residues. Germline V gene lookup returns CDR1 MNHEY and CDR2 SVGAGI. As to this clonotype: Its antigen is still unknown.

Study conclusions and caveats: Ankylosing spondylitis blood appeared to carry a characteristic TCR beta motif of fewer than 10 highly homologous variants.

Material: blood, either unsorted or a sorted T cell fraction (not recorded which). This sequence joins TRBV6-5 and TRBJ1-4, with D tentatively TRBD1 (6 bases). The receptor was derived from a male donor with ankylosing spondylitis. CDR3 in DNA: TGTGCCAGCAGTTACTCTCGGGCAGGGGATAATGAAAAACTGTTTTTT. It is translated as CASSYSRAGDNEKLFF.